Below, 21 T cell receptor beta chains from the same sample are listed, as sequenced in a study of cytomegalovirus exposure and HLA in healthy donors. PCR primers comprised 60 Vbeta and 13 Jbeta primers. The protocol was immunoSEQ multiplex PCR, while the TCRdb copy is restricted to in-frame clones and leaves out a portion. The table records roughly 110,000 clones, more than 75% of them present only once. Sequencing input: PBMCs. All receptors derive from a man in his thirties or forties in good health and CMV-seropositive.

The table lists this clone with a few counts. V usage is TRBV5-1 and J usage is TRBJ2-2, with a tentative D call TRBD1 (6 bases). The CDR3 loop spans 15 amino acids. Trimming cost V 2 bases and J 5 bases, with 13 bases left between them. The germline V gene encodes CDR1 SGHRS and CDR2 YFSETQ. This CDR3 is CASSLGQRNTGELFF. The CDR3, as DNA: TGCGCCAGCAGCTTAGGACAGAGGAATACCGGGGAGCTGTTTTTT. The full variable domain, with the rest looked up from reference TRBV5-1 and TRBJ2-2, is KAGVTQTPRYLIKTRGQQVTLSCSPISGHRSVSWYQQTPGQGLQFLFEYFSETQRNKGNFPGRFSGRQFSNSRSEMNVSTLELGDSALYLCASSLGQRNTGELFFGEGSRLTVL.

This clone has more than one count but fewer than ten. CDR3 nucleotides: TGCGCCAGCACTTACCTGGGACAGGTGGAGTATGAGCAGTTCTTC. This codes for CASTYLGQVEYEQFF. The chain uses TRBV5-1 and TRBJ2-1, with 8 positions matching TRBD1. The CDR3 extends over 15 amino acids. With V trimmed by 6 bases and J by 8 bases, 13 bases remained unmatched. Germline V gives CDR1 SGHRS, CDR2 YFSETQ.

The genes are TRBV18 and TRBJ2-5, with 8 bases identical to TRBD1. Trimming cost V 2 bases and J 2 bases; bases outside gene matches: 4. Germline-derived CDR1 and CDR2 are KGHSH and LQKENI. The CDR3 has 15 residues. The CDR3 region is CASSPWGQVQETQYF. Written as DNA, the CDR3 is TGTGCCAGCTCACCATGGGGACAGGTTCAAGAGACCCAGTACTTC. Drawing the rest from reference TRBV18 and TRBJ2-5, the complete variable domain is NAGVMQNPRHLVRRRGQEARLRCSPMKGHSHVYWYRQLPEEGLKFMVYLQKENIIDESGMPKERFSAEFPKEGPSILRIQQVVRGDSAAYFCASSPWGQVQETQYFGPGTRLLVL.

The chain joins TRBV29-1 to TRBJ1-2; TRBD1 aligns across 8 bases. The junction had 8 bases not matched to a gene; V was cut back by 4 bases and J by 1 base. The germline V gene encodes CDR1 SQVTM and CDR2 ANQGSEA. CDR3 size: 15 residues. The DNA of the CDR3 is TGCAGCGTTGCCCCTTCGGACAGGGTTAACTATGGCTACACCTTC. This encodes CSVAPSDRVNYGYTF.

This sequence joins TRBV5-1 and TRBJ1-6; D gene uncertain. The germline gives CDR1 SGHRS, CDR2 YFSETQ. Trimming stripped 0 bases from V and 11 bases from J, with 12 bases between. CDR3 length: 14 residues. The CDR3, as DNA: TGCGCCAGCAGCTTGGCCGGAGGGTTCGCACCCCTCCACTTT. Translated, it gives CASSLAGGFAPLHF.

The genes are TRBV5-5 and TRBJ1-4; 8 bases are a match to TRBD1. Germline assignment: CDR1 SGHKS and CDR2 YYEKEE (reference sequence). CDR3 length equals 15 residues. Trimming cost V 0 bases and J 5 bases; bases outside gene matches: 3. The CDR3 DNA reads as TGTGCCAGCAGCTTGGTGGCAGGGGGCAATGAAAAACTGTTTTTT. It yields the protein CASSLVAGGNEKLFF.

This chain joins TRBV12-5 and TRBJ2-7, with TRBD2 matching 7 bases. This CDR3 contains 15 residues. Per germline, CDR1 LGHNT and CDR2 FRNRAP. Trimming removed 8 bases from V and 2 bases from J; junction bases left unmatched: 12. CDR3 protein: CASQALASGTYEQYF. As DNA, the CDR3 is TGTGCTAGTCAGGCCTTGGCTAGCGGAACCTACGAGCAGTACTTC.

The rearrangement joins TRBV7-2 to TRBJ1-1; perhaps TRBD1 as D (5 bases). CDR3 length: 15 amino acids. Trimming removed 7 bases from V and 0 bases from J, with 15 bases in between. Germline V gene lookup returns CDR1 SGHTA and CDR2 FQGNSA. The CDR3 is CASNARQNLNTEAFF. The CDR3, as DNA: TGTGCCAGCAACGCTCGACAGAATTTGAACACTGAAGCTTTCTTT.

The V gene is TRBV6-5, the J gene TRBJ2-7, with D perhaps TRBD2 (6 bases). The CDR3 is 15 residues long. Germline assignment: CDR1 MNHEY and CDR2 SVGAGI. Trimming removed 1 base at V and 1 base at J, with 11 bases between. CDR3 in amino acids: CASSYLSGRSYEQYF. CDR3 DNA sequence: TGTGCCAGCAGTTACTTGAGCGGGCGGTCCTACGAGCAGTACTTC.

Comments on this clone: The junction departs from germline at one end; a sequencing error may be responsible. The chain recombines TRBV7-9 with TRBJ2-5; 7 nucleotides align to TRBD1. The J call is doubtful: the DNA matches TRBJ2-7 better. This CDR3 spans 14 amino acids. CDR1 and CDR2 from the germline V gene are SEHNR and FQNEAQ (reference sequence). The CDR3, as DNA: TGTTCCAGCAGCTTGAACAGGGGCCCCTACGAGCAGTACTTC. It codes for CSSSLNRGPYEQYF.

The chain carries TRBV6-1 and TRBJ1-5; D is possibly TRBD1 (6 bases). Germline V gene sequence: CDR1 MNHNS, CDR2 SASEGT. The CDR3 has 14 amino acids. V lost 5 bases and J 7 bases, leaving 15 bases between the germline ends. In DNA, the CDR3 is TGTGCCAGCAGTAGCAGGGGTTTGTGGCAGCCCCAGCATTTT. Amino acids: CASSSRGLWQPQHF.

The chain uses TRBV2 and TRBJ2-1; TRBD2 matches 9 bases. The CDR3 has 15 amino acids. Germline V lookup: CDR1 SNHLY, CDR2 FYNNEI. V lost 6 bases to trimming and J lost 9 bases; unmatched junction nucleotides: 12. CDR3 DNA: TGTGCCAGCAGGACTCTTCGCGGGGGGGCGGGTGAGCAGTTCTTC. It yields the protein CASRTLRGGAGEQFF.

V gene TRBV19 combines with J gene TRBJ1-6, with 8 bases matching TRBD1. Looked up from germline, CDR1 is LNHDA and CDR2 is SQIVND (reference sequence). The V segment lost 9 bases and the J segment 10 bases; nucleotides outside the gene matches: 8. This CDR3 comprises 13 residues. DNA of the CDR3: TGTGCCAGCAGGGGGCTCAGGTCCTCACCCCTCCACTTT. Its translation: CASRGLRSSPLHF.

The chain carries TRBV7-6 and TRBJ1-4; 10 bases agree with TRBD1. This CDR3 spans 19 amino acids. V gave up 5 bases and J gave up 7 bases; unmatched junction bases: 19. Germline V gene lookup returns CDR1 SGHVS and CDR2 FNYEAQ. The CDR3 region is CASSRTPGQGRILGEKLFF. DNA for the CDR3: TGTGCCAGCAGCCGAACTCCGGGACAGGGGAGGATTCTTGGTGAAAAACTGTTTTTT. Variable domain in full (rest from reference TRBV7-6 and TRBJ1-4): GAGVSQSPRYKVTKRGQDVALRCDPISGHVSLYWYRQALGQGPEFLTYFNYEAQQDKSGLPNDRFSAERPEGSISTLTIQRTEQRDSAMYRCASSRTPGQGRILGEKLFFGSGTQLSVL.

This chain uses TRBV7-8 with TRBJ2-1, with 8 positions matching TRBD1. With V trimmed by 3 bases and J by 9 bases, 10 bases remained unmatched. The germline CDR1 and CDR2 sequences are SGHVS and FQNEAQ. The CDR3 runs 15 residues. The CDR3 nucleotides are TGTGCCAGCAGCTTGGGGACAGGTAGTTATGGTGAGCAGTTCTTC. This gives the protein CASSLGTGSYGEQFF.

This chain links TRBV15 with TRBJ2-5, with 16 bases aligning to TRBD2. The CDR3 sequence is 19 residues long. CDR1 is LNHNV and CDR2 is YYDKDF in the germline V gene (reference sequence). The V and J ends lost 5 bases and 2 bases, in that order; junction bases with no gene match: 11. As DNA, the CDR3 is TGTGCCACCAGCCCAGGGGGGACTAGCGGGGGGGCAGGTCAAGAGACCCAGTACTTC. It yields the protein CATSPGGTSGGAGQETQYF.

The rearrangement links TRBV6-1 to TRBJ2-5; 8 nucleotides line up with TRBD2. The DNA end is a closer match to TRBJ2-7, so the J assignment may be wrong. The CDR3 runs 15 residues. In germline, CDR1 is MNHNS, CDR2 SASEGT. CDR3 in amino acids: CASMRGSGATYEQYF. CDR3 nucleotide sequence: TGTGCCAGCATGAGAGGTAGCGGGGCGACCTACGAGCAGTACTTC.

The chain couples TRBV7-2 to TRBJ1-2; weak D call: TRBD1 (5 bases). The CDR3 length is 13 residues. Germline CDR1 SGHTA, CDR2 FQGNSA. V was cut by 6 bases and J by 1 base, with 9 bases left in between. As DNA, the CDR3 is TGTGCCAGCAGACGAGGACATAACTATGGCTACACCTTC. It is translated as CASRRGHNYGYTF.

This chain links TRBV4-1 with TRBJ2-7, with 12 positions matching TRBD1. CDR3 length: 16 amino acids. Per germline, CDR1 MGHRA and CDR2 YSYEKL. Trimming cost V 0 bases and J 6 bases; bases outside gene matches: 6. The CDR3 loop reads CASSQDEGQGAFEQYF. Here the CDR3 DNA reads TGCGCCAGCAGCCAAGATGAGGGACAGGGGGCGTTCGAGCAGTACTTC.

The chain combines TRBV2 with TRBJ2-3, with 7 bases fitting TRBD1. The CDR3 covers 15 residues. Germline V gene sequence: CDR1 SNHLY, CDR2 FYNNEI. V shed 10 bases, J shed 7 bases, and the junction held 17 bases outside the gene matches. CDR3 sequence reads: CANRITGEFKNTQYF. The CDR3 DNA reads TGTGCCAATCGGATTACAGGGGAGTTTAAGAATACGCAGTATTTT.

This rearrangement joins TRBV28 to TRBJ1-5; TRBD1 might be the D (5 bases). V dropped 2 bases and J dropped 1 base, with 9 bases sitting between them. CDR3 length: 15 amino acids. Germline V CDR1 and CDR2: MDHEN, SYDVKM. The DNA of the CDR3 is TGTGCCAGCAGTTTACAGGGTGGGAGCAATCAGCCCCAGCATTTT. Protein: CASSLQGGSNQPQHF.